These 21 T cell receptor beta chains originate from one sample sequenced in a study of T-cell reconstitution after alpha-beta-depleted transplantation in children. Construction of the TCRbeta library involved unique molecular identifiers. TCRdb recomputed calls from the PCR reads with MiXCR, one row per CDR3 protein. The sample yields approximately 91,000 distinct CDR3 sequences, 7.5% to 9.5% seen once. The sequencing used PBMCs from the stem cell graft donor, collected from the stem cell graft. These receptors all stem from a human donor who donated a stem cell graft to a child with congenital amegakaryocytic thrombocytopenia.

This clonotype was detected many times. The chain combines TRBV2 with TRBJ1-5, with D possibly TRBD1 on 5 matching bases. The ends were cut back, 6 bases at V and 1 base at J, with 7 bases in the middle. Germline loops: CDR1 SNHLY, CDR2 FYNNEI. This CDR3 contains 13 residues. CDR3 sequence (DNA): TGTGCCAGCAGATGGGACAGCAATCAGCCCCAGCATTTT. It is translated as CASRWDSNQPQHF.

This clonotype was counted between two and nine times. The chain combines TRBV25-1 with TRBJ1-2; D uncertain. The V end was cut by 3 bases, the J end by 2 bases, with 10 bases between. Germline CDR1 MGHDK, CDR2 SYGVNS. This CDR3 has 14 residues. CDR3 coding DNA: TGTGCCAGCAGTGATAAGGGATGGAACTATGGCTACACCTTC. Translated: CASSDKGWNYGYTF.

This clonotype was observed at least ten times. This rearrangement joins TRBV4-2 to TRBJ2-2, with D perhaps matching TRBD2 (6 bases). The length of the CDR3 is 18 residues. Germline values: CDR1 LGHNA, CDR2 YNFKEQ. V shed 0 bases and J shed 3 bases, with 17 bases lying between them. The CDR3 DNA reads TGTGCCAGCAGCCAAGATCAAACGAGGGAGGTGGACACCGGGGAGCTGTTTTTT. It yields the protein CASSQDQTREVDTGELFF.

In this sample, this clonotype turned up many times. J is TRBJ2-1 and V is TRBV7-6; D is perhaps TRBD2 (6 bases). The germline V gene has CDR1 SGHVS and CDR2 FNYEAQ. This CDR3 is built from 15 residues. Trimming stripped 0 bases from V and 5 bases from J, with 11 bases between. In nucleotides, the CDR3 is TGTGCCAGCAGCTTAGCCGGGACTGATGACAATGAGCAGTTCTTC. Translation gives CASSLAGTDDNEQFF. Based on the CDR3 plus reference TRBV7-6 and TRBJ2-1, the full variable domain is GAGVSQSPRYKVTKRGQDVALRCDPISGHVSLYWYRQALGQGPEFLTYFNYEAQQDKSGLPNDRFSAERPEGSISTLTIQRTEQRDSAMYRCASSLAGTDDNEQFFGPGTRLTVL.

This clonotype came up many times. This rearrangement joins TRBV7-2 to TRBJ2-7, with 14 bases that match TRBD2. CDR3 length equals 14 residues. The junction had 4 bases not matched to a gene; V was cut back by 3 bases and J by 9 bases. In germline, CDR1 is SGHTA, CDR2 FQGNSA. The CDR3 DNA sequence: TGTGCCAGCAGCTTGAGACTAGCGGGAGGGGTGCAGTACTTC. It specifies CASSLRLAGGVQYF.

This clonotype has ten or more counts. The V gene is TRBV20-1, the J gene TRBJ1-3; TRBD1 is a possible D gene (6 bases). The V gene lost 0 bases and the J gene lost 8 bases, with 14 bases spanning the gap. From germline, CDR1 is DFQATT and CDR2 SNEGSKA (reference sequence). The CDR3 spans 14 residues. CDR3 coding DNA: TGCAGTGCTAGAGATTTGACAGGAGACTACACCATATATTTT. Its translation is CSARDLTGDYTIYF.

The chain recombines TRBV7-9 with TRBJ2-7, with D uncertain. V was trimmed by 5 bases and J by 0 bases, leaving 11 bases between them. The CDR3 length is 14 residues. CDR1 SEHNR and CDR2 FQNEAQ come from the germline V gene (reference sequence). CDR3 region: CASSGRRNSYEQYF. The CDR3 DNA follows: TGTGCCAGCAGCGGAAGACGGAACTCCTACGAGCAGTACTTC.

This clonotype showed up many times. The chain links TRBV20-1 to TRBJ2-7; D may be TRBD2 (6 bases). CDR1 and CDR2 (germline): DFQATT, SNEGSKA (reference sequence). The V and J ends lost 5 bases and 5 bases respectively, with 19 bases between them. CDR3 length equals 14 residues. CDR3: CSAGTGSSADEQYF. The CDR3 bases are TGCAGTGCTGGAACCGGGAGCTCCGCCGACGAGCAGTACTTC.

This clonotype has a count of ten or more. The chain has TRBV20-1 and TRBJ2-1; possible D gene TRBD2, 6 bases. V lost 5 bases to trimming and J lost 5 bases, with 16 bases between them. Germline loops: CDR1 DFQATT, CDR2 SNEGSKA (reference sequence). The CDR3 runs 14 residues. The CDR3 spells CSAPPGTWDNEQFF. The CDR3 region has the DNA TGCAGTGCTCCTCCCGGGACTTGGGACAATGAGCAGTTCTTC.

Many counts were recorded for this clonotype. The gene calls are TRBV15 and TRBJ1-1; D is uncertain. The V end was cut by 0 bases, the J end by 3 bases, with 8 bases between. The length of the CDR3 is 14 residues. From germline, CDR1 is LNHNV and CDR2 YYDKDF (reference sequence). CDR3 nucleotides: TGTGCCACCAGCAGAGACGGGCGGGACACTGAAGCTTTCTTT. This codes for CATSRDGRDTEAFF. The full variable domain, with the rest looked up from reference TRBV15 and TRBJ1-1, is DAMVIQNPRYQVTQFGKPVTLSCSQTLNHNVMYWYQQKSSQAPKLLFHYYDKDFNNEADTPDNFQSRRPNTSFCFLDIRSPGLGDTAMYLCATSRDGRDTEAFFGQGTRLTVV.

In this sample, this clonotype turned up many times. V and J are TRBV29-1 and TRBJ2-1; unclear D gene. This CDR3 spans 12 amino acids. CDR1 and CDR2 from the germline V gene are SQVTM and ANQGSEA. Trimming cost V 7 bases and J 4 bases, with 11 bases left between them. CDR3 sequence: CSGGGGYNEQFF. The CDR3 region has the DNA TGCAGCGGGGGTGGCGGATACAATGAGCAGTTCTTC.

This clonotype was seen a handful of times. The CDR3 sequence: CASSFTGDQPQHF. For the CDR3, the DNA is TGTGCCAGCAGTTTCACAGGGGATCAGCCCCAGCATTTT. This chain connects TRBV28 to TRBJ1-5; 7 nucleotides agree with TRBD1. The CDR3 runs to 13 residues. CDR1 MDHEN and CDR2 SYDVKM come from the germline V gene. The V segment lost 3 bases and the J segment 5 bases; nucleotides outside the gene matches: 1.

This clonotype has more than one count but fewer than ten. The gene calls are TRBV6-1 and TRBJ2-7, with TRBD2 as a possible D gene (6 bases). There are 14 residues in the CDR3. V gave up 4 bases and J gave up 6 bases, with 16 bases separating them. Germline CDR1 and CDR2: MNHNS and SASEGT. CDR3 DNA sequence: TGTGCCAGCAGTGGCGGCAGGGAGGAGTTCGAGCAGTACTTC. Its translation: CASSGGREEFEQYF.

This clonotype was seen at least ten times. The chain combines TRBV6-5 with TRBJ1-2; 7 nucleotides line up with TRBD1. This CDR3 contains 12 residues. V lost 6 bases, J lost 8 bases, and 6 bases stayed unmatched. Germline V lookup: CDR1 MNHEY, CDR2 SVGAGI. The CDR3 is CASSKTGTGYTF. In DNA, the CDR3 is TGTGCCAGCAGCAAGACAGGGACCGGCTACACCTTC.

This clonotype was detected ten times or more. The chain joins TRBV12-3 or TRBV12-4 to TRBJ2-3; TRBD2 might be the D (6 bases). The CDR3 has 17 amino acids. Trimming removed 4 bases from V and 0 bases from J, with 17 bases in between. CDR3 in amino acids: CASSYSSAGSSTDTQYF. In DNA form, the CDR3 reads TGTGCCAGCAGTTACTCCTCTGCGGGGTCTAGCACAGATACGCAGTATTTT.

Comments on this clonotype: This may stem from a read error, because a much larger clone lies one nucleotide away. V and J are TRBV6-2 or TRBV6-3 and TRBJ2-5; TRBD2 might be the D (5 bases). This CDR3 is 15 amino acids long. CDR1 and CDR2 (germline): MNHEY, SVGEGT. The CDR3 DNA is TGTGCCAGCAGTCACTCGAGGGCCAGCCAAGAGACCCAGTACTTC. Translation: CASSHSRASQETQYF.

At least ten counts were recorded for this clonotype. The chain couples TRBV7-8 to TRBJ1-6, with D uncertain. CDR1 is SGHVS, CDR2 FQNEAQ, per germline. Trimming took 7 bases from V and 5 from J, leaving 15 bases between them. The CDR3 spans 15 residues. The CDR3 DNA follows: TGTGCCAGCACCCCCGTAGGGCGGAATAATTCACCCCTCCACTTT. Its translation: CASTPVGRNNSPLHF. The full variable domain, its missing parts supplied by reference TRBV7-8 and TRBJ1-6, is GAGVSQSPRYKVAKRGQDVALRCDPISGHVSLFWYQQALGQGPEFLTYFQNEAQLDKSGLPSDRFFAERPEGSVSTLKIQRTQQEDSAVYLCASTPVGRNNSPLHFGNGTRLTVT.

This clonotype was counted at least ten times. The V and J genes are TRBV12-3 or TRBV12-4 and TRBJ2-2; 7 nucleotides line up with TRBD1. With V trimmed by 6 bases and J by 5 bases, 9 bases remained unmatched. This CDR3 comprises 15 residues. Here the CDR3 reads CASSQDRVRTGELFF. In DNA, the CDR3 is TGTGCCAGCAGCCAAGACAGGGTCCGAACCGGGGAGCTGTTTTTT.

This clonotype was seen many times. The genes are TRBV5-1 and TRBJ2-3; the D gene is possibly TRBD2 (5 bases). This CDR3 has 15 amino acids. V lost 4 bases to trimming and J lost 0 bases, with 12 bases between them. Germline values: CDR1 SGHRS, CDR2 YFSETQ. CDR3 in amino acids: CASSPSERSTDTQYF. CDR3 bases: TGCGCCAGCAGCCCCAGTGAGCGGAGCACAGATACGCAGTATTTT.

This clonotype was detected ten times or more. The J gene is TRBJ1-1, the V gene TRBV27; perhaps TRBD1 as D (5 bases). The CDR3 length is 14 residues. Trimming pared 4 bases from V and 5 bases from J, leaving 14 bases between. Germline V lookup: CDR1 MNHEY, CDR2 SMNVEV (reference sequence). Written as DNA, the CDR3 is TGTGCCAGCAGTTCACCGGGACTCGGAACTGAAGCTTTCTTT. This translates into CASSSPGLGTEAFF.

The chain links TRBV11-2 to TRBJ2-2; D ambiguous. There are 12 residues in the CDR3. Per germline, CDR1 SGHAT and CDR2 FQNNGV. With 3 bases removed from V and 6 bases from J, the gap between germline ends came to 5 bases. CDR3 sequence: CASSFSSGELFF. CDR3 nucleotides: TGTGCCAGCAGCTTCAGCTCCGGGGAGCTGTTTTTT.